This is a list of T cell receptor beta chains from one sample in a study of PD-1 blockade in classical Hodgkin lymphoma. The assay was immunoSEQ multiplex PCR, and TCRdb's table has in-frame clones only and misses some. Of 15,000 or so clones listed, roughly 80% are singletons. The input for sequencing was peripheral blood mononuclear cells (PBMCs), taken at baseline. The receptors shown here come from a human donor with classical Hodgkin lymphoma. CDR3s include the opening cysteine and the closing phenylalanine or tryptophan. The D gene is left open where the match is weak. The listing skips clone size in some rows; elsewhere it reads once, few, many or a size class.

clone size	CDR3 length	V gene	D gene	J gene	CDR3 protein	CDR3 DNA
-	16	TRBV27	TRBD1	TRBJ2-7	CASSSGQGYPIHEQYF	TGTGCCAGCAGTTCTGGACAGGGGTACCCCATCCACGAGCAGTACTTC
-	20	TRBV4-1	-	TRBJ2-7	CASSSFRQTPGRFGSYEQYF	TGCGCCAGCAGCTCCTTCCGACAAACACCCGGCCGTTTCGGGTCCTACGAGCAGTACTTC
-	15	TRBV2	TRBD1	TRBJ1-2	CASSEVGTEFRGYTF	TGTGCCAGCAGTGAAGTGGGGACAGAATTTCGGGGCTACACCTTC
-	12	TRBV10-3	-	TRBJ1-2	CAIESSNYGYTF	TGTGCCATCGAGTCCTCGAACTATGGCTACACCTTC
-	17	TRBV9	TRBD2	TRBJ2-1	CASSVAASGGAPNEQFF	TGTGCCAGCAGCGTAGCCGCGAGCGGGGGGGCCCCAAATGAGCAGTTCTTC
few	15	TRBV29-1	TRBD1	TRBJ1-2	CSDRRTGNRNYGYTF	TGCAGCGATAGACGGACAGGGAACAGGAACTATGGCTACACCTTC
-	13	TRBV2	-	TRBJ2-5	CASSEEARETQYF	TGTGCCAGCAGTGAAGAAGCCCGAGAGACCCAGTACTTC
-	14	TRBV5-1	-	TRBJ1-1	CASSLSRGDTEAFF	TGCGCCAGCAGCTTGTCCCGGGGGGACACTGAAGCTTTCTTT
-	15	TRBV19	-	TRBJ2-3	CASSISAVSTDTQYF	TGTGCCAGTAGTATTTCGGCAGTTAGCACAGATACGCAGTATTTT
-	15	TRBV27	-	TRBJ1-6	CASTGVNTYNSPLHF	TGTGCCAGCACGGGGGTCAACACCTATAATTCACCCCTCCACTTT
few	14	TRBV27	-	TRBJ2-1	CASRGGAGYNEQFF	TGTGCCAGCCGAGGAGGGGCAGGCTACAATGAGCAGTTCTTC
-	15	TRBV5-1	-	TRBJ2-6	CASSLGDLGANVLTF	TGCGCCAGCAGCCTAGGGGATCTGGGGGCCAACGTCCTGACTTTC
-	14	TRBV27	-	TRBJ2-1	CASSFLGSYNEQFF	TGTGCCAGCAGTTTCCTGGGCTCCTACAATGAGCAGTTCTTC
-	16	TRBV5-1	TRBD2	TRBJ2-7	CASSLTGTSLYYEQYF	TGCGCCAGCAGCTTGACCGGGACTAGCTTATACTACGAGCAGTACTTC
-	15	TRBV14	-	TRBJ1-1	CASSQVGGGNTEAFF	TGTGCCAGCAGCCAAGTCGGTGGAGGGAACACTGAAGCTTTCTTT
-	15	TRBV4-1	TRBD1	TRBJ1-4	CASSPRTGIGEKLFF	TGCGCCAGCAGCCCCCGGACAGGGATAGGGGAAAAACTGTTTTTT
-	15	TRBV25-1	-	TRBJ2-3	CASSPGRGSTDTQYF	TGTGCCAGCAGTCCAGGCCGAGGCAGCACAGATACGCAGTATTTT
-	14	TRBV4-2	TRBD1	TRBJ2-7	CASSQLDRDYEQYF	TGTGCCAGCAGCCAACTGGACAGGGACTACGAGCAGTACTTC
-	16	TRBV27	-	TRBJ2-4	CASSQGPSWAKNIQYF	TGTGCCAGCAGTCAGGGTCCCTCCTGGGCCAAAAACATTCAGTACTTC
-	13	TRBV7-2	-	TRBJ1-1	CASSLTQGSEAFF	TGTGCCAGCAGCTTAACGCAGGGTTCTGAAGCTTTCTTT
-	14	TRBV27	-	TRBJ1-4	CASSLGGGSEKLFF	TGTGCCAGCAGTTTAGGAGGAGGGAGTGAAAAACTGTTTTTT
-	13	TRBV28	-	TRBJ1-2	CASTMRVERGYTF	TGTGCCAGCACAATGAGGGTAGAACGTGGCTACACCTTC
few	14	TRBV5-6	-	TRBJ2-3	CASMRDTFTDTQYF	TGTGCCAGCATGAGGGACACATTCACAGATACGCAGTATTTT
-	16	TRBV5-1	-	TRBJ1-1	CASSLGQNRMNTEAFF	TGCGCCAGCAGCTTGGGGCAGAATAGGATGAACACTGAAGCTTTCTTT
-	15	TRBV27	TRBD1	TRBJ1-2	CASSLGGTGNYGYTF	TGTGCCAGCAGTCTCGGGGGGACAGGGAACTATGGCTACACCTTC
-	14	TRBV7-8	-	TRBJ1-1	CASTTRLINTEAFF	TGTGCCAGCACCACCAGGCTGATCAACACTGAAGCTTTCTTT
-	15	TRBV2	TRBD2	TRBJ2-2	CASRNPSGNTGELFF	TGTGCCAGCAGGAACCCTAGCGGGAACACCGGGGAGCTGTTTTTT
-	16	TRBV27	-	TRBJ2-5	CASSLSVQTYQETQYF	TGTGCCAGCAGTTTATCAGTACAGACCTACCAAGAGACCCAGTACTTC
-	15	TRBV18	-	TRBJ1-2	CASSPPLSSNYGYTF	TGTGCCAGCTCACCACCTCTTAGCTCTAACTATGGCTACACCTTC
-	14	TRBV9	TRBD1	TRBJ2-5	CASSPGTGDETQYF	TGTGCCAGCAGCCCAGGGACAGGGGATGAGACCCAGTACTTC
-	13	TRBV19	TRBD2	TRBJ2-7	CASNAGVGYEQYF	TGTGCCAGTAATGCGGGGGTAGGGTACGAGCAGTACTTC
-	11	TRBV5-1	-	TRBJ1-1	CASTANTEAFF	TGCGCCAGCACGGCGAACACTGAAGCTTTCTTT
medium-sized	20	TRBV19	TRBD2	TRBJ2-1	CASSIGEGFLSRGDYNEQFF	TGTGCCAGTAGTATAGGTGAGGGTTTCCTATCTCGGGGGGACTACAATGAGCAGTTCTTC
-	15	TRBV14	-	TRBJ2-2	CASSQDLGLTGELFF	TGTGCCAGCAGCCAAGATTTGGGTTTGACCGGGGAGCTGTTTTTT
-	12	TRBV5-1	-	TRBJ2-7	CASSLGGYEQYF	TGCGCCAGCAGCTTGGGGGGTTACGAGCAGTACTTC
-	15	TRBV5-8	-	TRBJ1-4	CASSRGLGSNEKLFF	TGTGCCAGCAGCAGAGGGCTGGGCTCTAATGAAAAACTGTTTTTT
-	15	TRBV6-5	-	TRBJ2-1	CASSYSISSYNEQFF	TGTGCCAGCAGTTACTCGATCAGCTCCTACAATGAGCAGTTCTTC
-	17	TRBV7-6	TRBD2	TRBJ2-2	CASSLLIAGANTGELFF	TGTGCCAGCAGCCTCCTGATAGCGGGGGCGAACACCGGGGAGCTGTTTTTT
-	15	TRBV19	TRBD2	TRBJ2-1	CASSIAASGGGEQFF	TGTGCCAGTAGTATAGCAGCTAGCGGGGGAGGCGAGCAGTTCTTC
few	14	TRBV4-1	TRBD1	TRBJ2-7	CASRRQGADYEQYF	TGCGCCAGCAGAAGACAGGGGGCTGACTACGAGCAGTACTTC
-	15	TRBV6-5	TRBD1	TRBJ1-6	CASSYPGTASSPLHF	TGTGCCAGCAGTTACCCTGGGACAGCGAGTTCACCCCTCCACTTT
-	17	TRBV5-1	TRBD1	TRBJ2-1	CASSFSGTGNQYNEQFF	TGCGCCAGCAGCTTTTCCGGGACAGGGAATCAGTACAATGAGCAGTTCTTC
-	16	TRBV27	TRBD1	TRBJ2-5	CASSRQPGQGGETQYF	TGTGCCAGCAGTCGACAACCGGGACAGGGGGGGGAGACCCAGTACTTC
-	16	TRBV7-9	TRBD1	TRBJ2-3	CASSAPRDRVKDTQYF	TGTGCCAGCAGCGCACCCCGGGACAGGGTGAAAGATACGCAGTATTTT
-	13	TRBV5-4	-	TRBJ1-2	CASSLSRIYGYTF	TGTGCCAGCAGCTTGAGTCGGATCTATGGCTACACCTTC
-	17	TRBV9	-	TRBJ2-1	CASSVGWGQSSYNEQFF	TGTGCCAGCAGCGTAGGGTGGGGGCAGAGCTCCTACAATGAGCAGTTCTTC
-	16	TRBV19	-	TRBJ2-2	CASSIEAGWGTGELFF	TGTGCCAGTAGTATAGAGGCGGGATGGGGCACCGGGGAGCTGTTTTTT
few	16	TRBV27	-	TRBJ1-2	CASSLRPRVSNYGYTF	TGTGCCAGCAGTTTGAGACCCAGAGTTTCTAACTATGGCTACACCTTC
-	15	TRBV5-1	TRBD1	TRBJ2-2	CASSSDRANTGELFF	TGCGCCAGCAGCTCGGACAGGGCTAACACCGGGGAGCTGTTTTTT
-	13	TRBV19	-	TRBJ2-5	CASSIGIQETQYF	TGTGCCAGTAGTATTGGGATCCAAGAGACCCAGTACTTC
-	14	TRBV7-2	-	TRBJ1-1	CASSTRTENTEAFF	TGCGCCAGCAGCACTCGGACAGAGAACACTGAAGCTTTCTTT